The 11 T cell receptor beta chains below all came from one sample that was sequenced in a study of OX40 agonist ivuxolimab in advanced cancers. The repertoire was sequenced with immunoSEQ multiplex PCR; TCRdb's copy has only in-frame clones and lacks some. The sample lists around 50,000 clones, roughly 87% occurring once. The sample in question was CD4+ or CD8+ T cells sorted from blood, obtained in a trial of the OX40 agonist ivuxolimab. These receptors were obtained from an adult with an advanced solid tumor such as melanoma, head and neck, liver or kidney cancer.

CDR3 sequence (DNA): TGTGCCAGTAGGACTAGCGGGAGTTTGAATGAGCAGTTCTTC. Protein: CASRTSGSLNEQFF. V is TRBV19 and J is TRBJ2-1; 12 bases line up with TRBD2. CDR3 length equals 14 residues. Looked up from germline, CDR1 is LNHDA and CDR2 is SQIVND (reference sequence). The V gene end was trimmed by 6 bases and the J gene end by 7 bases; junction bases not matched to a gene: 4.

In regard to this clone: Other DNA sequences within the sample encode an identical CDR3. The chain couples TRBV30 to TRBJ2-7; 7 bases are shared with TRBD1. This CDR3 contains 13 residues. From germline, CDR1 is GTSNPN and CDR2 SVGIG (reference sequence). Trimming took 0 bases from V and 3 from J; bases not matched to a gene: 2. The CDR3 here is CAWSVSGGYEQYF. CDR3 DNA sequence: TGTGCCTGGAGTGTTTCAGGGGGCTACGAGCAGTACTTC.

The chain couples TRBV7-9 to TRBJ1-2; D ambiguous. This CDR3 is 15 amino acids long. V shed 0 bases and J shed 1 base, with 9 bases lying between them. Germline assignment: CDR1 SEHNR and CDR2 FQNEAQ (reference sequence). The CDR3 coding sequence is TGTGCCAGCAGCTTAGCGACACGGGGTAACTATGGCTACACCTTC. Translating it yields CASSLATRGNYGYTF.

DNA for the CDR3: TGTGCCAGCAGCCCATGGACAGCGAACTATGGCTACACCTTC. It specifies CASSPWTANYGYTF. The V gene is TRBV11-2, the J gene TRBJ1-2; D is perhaps TRBD1 (6 bases). CDR3 length equals 14 residues. Trimming shortened V by 5 bases and J by 2 bases, and 12 bases separated the two germline ends. CDR1 and CDR2 (germline): SGHAT, FQNNGV.

The V and J genes are TRBV5-4 and TRBJ2-1, with 7 nucleotides matching TRBD2. Germline V gene data show CDR1 as SGHNT and CDR2 as YYREEE (reference sequence). The CDR3 spans 17 residues. The V and J ends lost 0 bases and 2 bases, in that order; junction bases with no gene match: 8. The CDR3 region is CASSLVPSGSPYNEQFF. In nucleotides, the CDR3 is TGTGCCAGCAGCTTGGTCCCTAGCGGCTCCCCCTACAATGAGCAGTTCTTC.

The rearrangement uses TRBV6-6 and TRBJ1-2; D uncertain. Germline V gene sequence: CDR1 MNHNY, CDR2 SVGAGI (reference sequence). The CDR3 is 14 amino acids. V shed 6 bases and J shed 8 bases, with 19 bases lying between them. In DNA form, the CDR3 reads TGTGCCAGCAGCGACGGGTTCCGACCGGAGGGCTACACCTTC. Its translation: CASSDGFRPEGYTF.

This clone showed up just once. J is TRBJ2-1 and V is TRBV7-9; TRBD2 matches at 14 bases. V lost 5 bases to trimming and J lost 9 bases; unmatched junction nucleotides: 6. Looked up from germline, CDR1 is SEHNR and CDR2 is FQNEAQ (reference sequence). The CDR3 length is 15 residues. DNA for the CDR3: TGTGCCAGCAGCGTCGCCGGGACTAGCGGGGGTGAGCAGTTCTTC. Translating it yields CASSVAGTSGGEQFF.

J is TRBJ2-3 and V is TRBV7-2, with D possibly matching TRBD2 (6 bases). This CDR3 contains 16 residues. V lost 1 base to trimming and J lost 6 bases, with 17 bases between them. Germline values: CDR1 SGHTA, CDR2 FQGNSA. CDR3 in DNA: TGTGCCAGCAGCTTAGTGGCAGCGGTCGCGGGGGATACGCAGTATTTT. This encodes CASSLVAAVAGDTQYF.

The rearrangement links TRBV14 to TRBJ2-7; TRBD2 aligns across 9 bases. Germline CDR1 is SGHDN and CDR2 is FVKESK. The CDR3 contains 15 residues. The V and J ends lost 1 base and 2 bases, in that order; junction bases with no gene match: 3. This CDR3 reads CASSQGLAVAYEQYF. Written as DNA, the CDR3 is TGTGCCAGCAGCCAAGGACTAGCGGTAGCCTACGAGCAGTACTTC.

V usage is TRBV9 and J usage is TRBJ2-3; no clear D gene. Trimming stripped 4 bases from V and 3 bases from J, with 9 bases between. The CDR3 spans 13 residues. Germline V gene sequence: CDR1 SGDLS, CDR2 YYNGEE. CDR3 protein: CASSLLMTDTQYF. CDR3 DNA: TGTGCCAGCAGCTTGTTAATGACAGATACGCAGTATTTT.

J is TRBJ2-3 and V is TRBV5-6; D may be TRBD2 (6 bases). Germline V gene lookup returns CDR1 SGHDT and CDR2 YYEEEE. Trimming removed 3 bases from V and 3 bases from J, with 14 bases in between. The CDR3 has 15 amino acids. CDR3 residues: CASSYRDLETDTQYF. In DNA, the CDR3 is TGTGCCAGCAGCTACCGGGACTTAGAGACAGATACGCAGTATTTT.